The entry that follows covers one TCR beta chain sequence. The target of this receptor is not known. One base away there is no much larger clone; base qualities are not given. Genomic DNA was used as template for profiling of TCR beta VDJ combinations and CDR3 sequences. An Illumina HiSeq 2000 was used for TCR repertoire sequencing. Per the authors' processing: TRBV/TRBJ rearrangement plots, CDR3 size and DJ length profiles, and Simpson's diversity index were used to assess repertoires. The immunodominant clone was defined as the most abundant DNA sequence in deep sequencing data. CDR3 amino acid sequences were checked for sharing between subjects and were compared against published repertoires and the VDJdb database. The public reads were run again by TCRdb, first through fastp at Q25 and then through MiXCR, and only productive beta chains were kept. A single entry per CDR3 protein holds the most common genes and DNA from its merged rows. The V and J calls come from TCRdb's annotation, not from the publication. The sample table contains some 150,000 distinct CDR3 sequences; only one count was recorded for 60% to 80% of them. Jointly, the top ten make up around 45% of the sample.

The data were taken from a study of CD8+CD57+ T cells in acquired aplastic anemia (dated by TCRdb to 2016 to 2019). Turning to the overall study: On average, sorted CD4+ and CD8+ cells yielded around 3.4 ug of extracted DNA, with a range of about 0.18 to 27.4 ug. A CD8+CD57+ expansion meant a frequency higher than the mean frequency seen in healthy subjects.

Patients chosen for sequencing had shown expansion of CD8+CD57+ cells by flow cytometry. All patients had severe acquired aplastic anemia diagnosed by International Study of Aplastic Anemia and Agranulocytosis and Camitta criteria. Patients had received no therapy at the time of blood sampling. In the study, sorted CD4+ and CD8+ blood T cells from patients with severe aplastic anemia and from healthy subjects underwent deep sequencing of TCR repertoires. In the USA, patient enrollment took place under clinicaltrials.gov protocols 00001620, 01623167, 00001397, 00071045, 00081523 and 00961064. Ficoll-Paque density gradient centrifugation was used to isolate peripheral blood mononuclear cells. Before DNA extraction, CD4+ and CD8+ T cells were sorted by FACS or by magnetic beads. Relative to germline, V is 0 bases shorter and J is 3 bases shorter, with 8 bases between their ends. The germline V gene specifies MRHNA as CDR1 and SNTAGT as CDR2. Including cysteine and phenylalanine, the CDR3 has 15 amino acids. Only CDR3 DNA remains: 45 bases, in frame from the first base.

Results the study describes overall, beyond this receptor: Patients and healthy controls showed no significant difference in CD8+ Simpson's diversity (P=0.060). Roughly 30 CD8+ CDR3 sequences were shared between patients and controls but appeared highly expressed in patients and within their immunodominant clones.

The specimen was sorted CD4+, CD8+, or CD8+CD57+ T cells (not recorded which) from PBMCs. The clonotype was recovered from a human donor with aplastic anemia. The sequence is built from TRBV6-4 and TRBJ2-2, with no D gene named confidently. The CDR3 corresponds to CASSDSTQHTGELFF. At the DNA level, the sequence is TGTGCCAGCAGTGACTCGACCCAGCACACCGGGGAGCTGTTTTTT.